This T cell receptor beta chain derives from a study of cytomegalovirus exposure and HLA in healthy donors. Study outcomes and limitations: A later analysis found first-cohort TCR clusters tended to co-occur in the 120 validation repertoires. The classifier reportedly diagnosed cytomegalovirus status with high specificity and sensitivity.

Comment on this clone: The antigen remains undetermined.

CDR1 and CDR2 from the germline V gene are MDHEN and SYDVKM. The CDR3 consists of 11 residues. V was clipped by 7 bases and J by 2 bases, with 5 bases between them. Assay used: immunoSEQ multiplex PCR; TCRdb lists only in-frame clones, some missing. The sample shows around 170,000 clones, about 85% of them seen only once. The TCR comes from a man aged 18 to 30 in good health and CMV-seropositive. The chain uses TRBV28 and TRBJ2-5; D uncertain. The sequencing sample was made of PBMCs. CDR3 sequence: CASTLQETQYF. CDR3 coding DNA: TGTGCCAGCACCTTACAAGAGACCCAGTACTTC.